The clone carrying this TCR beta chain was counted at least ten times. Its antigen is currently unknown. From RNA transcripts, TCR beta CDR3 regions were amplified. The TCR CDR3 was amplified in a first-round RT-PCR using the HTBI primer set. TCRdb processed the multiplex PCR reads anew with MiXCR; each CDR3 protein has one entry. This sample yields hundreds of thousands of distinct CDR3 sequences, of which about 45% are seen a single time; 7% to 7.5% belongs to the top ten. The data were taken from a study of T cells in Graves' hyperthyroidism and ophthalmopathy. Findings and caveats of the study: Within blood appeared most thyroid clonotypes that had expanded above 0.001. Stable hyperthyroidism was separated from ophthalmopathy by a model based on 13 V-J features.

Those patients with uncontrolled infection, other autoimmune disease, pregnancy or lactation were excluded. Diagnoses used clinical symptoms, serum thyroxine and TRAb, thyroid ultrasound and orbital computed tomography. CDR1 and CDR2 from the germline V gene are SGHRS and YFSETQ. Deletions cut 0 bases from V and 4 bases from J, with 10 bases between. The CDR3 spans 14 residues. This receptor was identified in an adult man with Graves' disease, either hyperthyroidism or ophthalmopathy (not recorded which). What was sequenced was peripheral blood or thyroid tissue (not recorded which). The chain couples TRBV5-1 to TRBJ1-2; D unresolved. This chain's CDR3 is CASSLEAAGYGYTF. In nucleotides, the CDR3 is TGCGCCAGCAGCTTGGAGGCGGCAGGCTATGGCTACACCTTC.